A selection of T cell receptor beta chains follows, all from one sample in a study of T cells in Graves' hyperthyroidism and ophthalmopathy. TCRdb re-derived calls from the multiplex PCR reads in MiXCR, one entry per CDR3 protein. The sample has more than 500,000 distinct CDR3 sequences; around 16% are singletons. Sequenced sample: blood. The receptors were gathered from a woman aged 25 to 39 with Graves' hyperthyroidism. The CDR3 runs from the conserved cysteine through the conserved F or W. D genes are given only for firm matches. A row's size may be missing; if present it is once, few, many or a size class.

d_call | clone_size | j_call | v_call | cdr3_nt | cdr3_aa
- | - | TRBJ1-6 | TRBV19 | TGTGCCAGTAGTATTCCGGCGGAAAATTCACCCCTCCACTTT | CASSIPAENSPLHF
- | few | TRBJ2-5 | TRBV11-2 | TGTGCCAGCAGTTCAAACAACCTTGAGTATTGGGGCCCCCAAGAGACCCAGTACTTC | CASSSNNLEYWGPQETQYF
- | few | TRBJ2-1 | TRBV4-3 | TGCGCCAGCAGCCAAGACGGACTCCTTGCAGGGATCAGTGAGCAGTTCTTC | CASSQDGLLAGISEQFF
TRBD1 | - | TRBJ2-5 | TRBV9 | TGTGCCAGCAGCGTTCCCGGGACAGGGAGGGGAGAGACCCAGTACTTC | CASSVPGTGRGETQYF
TRBD1 | - | TRBJ1-6 | TRBV6-1 | TGTGCCAGCAGACCGGGACAGGGGAAATCACCCCTCCACTTT | CASRPGQGKSPLHF
- | many | TRBJ2-7 | TRBV28 | TGTGCCAGCAGTCCCGGGGCTAGGGGAGAGCAGTACTTC | CASSPGARGEQYF
- | many | TRBJ2-5 | TRBV3-1 | TGTGCCAGCAGCCAAGATTATCAAGAGACCCAGTACTTC | CASSQDYQETQYF
- | many | TRBJ1-5 | TRBV27 | TGTGCCAGCAGTTTATCGTGGCAGTTCAATCAGCCCCAGCATTTT | CASSLSWQFNQPQHF
- | few | TRBJ2-3 | TRBV9 | TGTGCCAGCAGCGTAGGGCAGGACACAGATACGCAGTATTTT | CASSVGQDTDTQYF
- | - | TRBJ1-1 | TRBV19 | TGTGCCAGTACTCCCAGTGGGGGATTCATGGGCACTGAAGCTTTCTTT | CASTPSGGFMGTEAFF
- | many | TRBJ2-7 | TRBV6-2/TRBV6-3 | TGTGCCAGCGGCCTGTGGCCCTACGAGCAGTACTTC | CASGLWPYEQYF
TRBD1 | - | TRBJ1-2 | TRBV4-1 | TGCGCCAGCAGCCATCGGATTCCGGGACAGGGACCCGATGGCTACACCTTC | CASSHRIPGQGPDGYTF
TRBD1 | - | TRBJ1-6 | TRBV5-1 | TGCGCCAGCAGCTTGGGGGACAGTTATAATTCACCCCTCCACTTT | CASSLGDSYNSPLHF
- | many | TRBJ2-7 | TRBV28 | TGTGCCAGCAGCCCAGGTGGAGGGCGCCACGAGCAGTACTTC | CASSPGGGRHEQYF
TRBD2 | few | TRBJ2-7 | TRBV20-1 | TGCAGTGCTAACCCTCGGACTAGCGATACCTACGAGCAGTACTTC | CSANPRTSDTYEQYF
- | many | TRBJ2-3 | TRBV6-1 | TGTGCCAGCAGTTACGGCGTGGACAGCACAGATACGCAGTATTTT | CASSYGVDSTDTQYF
- | few | TRBJ2-6 | TRBV7-9 | TGTGCCAGCCCGCGGGATTGGCCCTGGGCCAACGTCCTGACTTTC | CASPRDWPWANVLTF
- | few | TRBJ1-5 | TRBV5-6 | TGTGCCAGCAGCTTGTGGGGGGTTCGGCAGCCCCAGCATTTT | CASSLWGVRQPQHF
- | few | TRBJ2-1 | TRBV19 | TGTGCCAGTAGTATCGGGGGTTTTACATCCTACAATGAGCAGTTCTTC | CASSIGGFTSYNEQFF
TRBD2 | many | TRBJ2-3 | TRBV15 | TGTGCCACCAGCAGAGAGTATAAGGGACTAGCGTCTCAAGATACGCAGTATTTT | CATSREYKGLASQDTQYF
- | many | TRBJ2-3 | TRBV29-1 | TGCAGCGCCAATCAAGACGGTGATACGCAGTATTTT | CSANQDGDTQYF
- | many | TRBJ1-6 | TRBV2 | TGTGCCAGCAGGCCGGGGGTGCCTTCTAATTCACCCCTCCACTTT | CASRPGVPSNSPLHF
- | - | TRBJ2-1 | TRBV5-4 | TGTGCCAGCAGCTCAAAGGGCCAGGGGGGAGAGCAGTTCTTC | CASSSKGQGGEQFF
- | - | TRBJ2-1 | TRBV19 | TGTGCCAGTAGTATAAGAATAACGTACAATGAGCAGTTCTTC | CASSIRITYNEQFF
TRBD2 | - | TRBJ2-7 | TRBV5-6 | TGTGCCAGCAGCTTGGTGAGCGGGAGCAACGAGCAGTACTTC | CASSLVSGSNEQYF
- | few | TRBJ1-1 | TRBV5-1 | TGCGCCAGCTGTGGATCGGGCCCTAACACTGAAGCTTTCTTT | CASCGSGPNTEAFF
- | many | TRBJ1-2 | TRBV20-1 | TGCAGTGCTAGAGAGGGATGGTCAAGTTCGGGAGCTAACTATGGCTACACCTTC | CSAREGWSSSGANYGYTF
- | - | TRBJ2-3 | TRBV18 | TGTGCCAGCTCTTTATCCGCGGGTCCAGATACGCAGTATTTT | CASSLSAGPDTQYF
TRBD2 | many | TRBJ2-7 | TRBV12-3/TRBV12-4 | TGTGCCAGCAGTCTCGGGGGAGGGAGATACGAGCAGTACTTC | CASSLGGGRYEQYF
- | few | TRBJ2-7 | TRBV10-3 | TGTGCCATCAGTGATCAGGGGTCCATCGAGCAGTACTTC | CAISDQGSIEQYF
- | - | TRBJ2-1 | TRBV20-1 | TGCAGTTCCCTGGACGGGGAGAGCTCCTACAATGAGCAGTTCTTC | CSSLDGESSYNEQFF
- | many | TRBJ2-7 | TRBV2 | TGTGCCAGCAGTGAAGAAGAGGGCGCCTACGAGCAGTACTTC | CASSEEEGAYEQYF
- | few | TRBJ1-1 | TRBV19 | TGTGCCAGTAGTATATGGATCCTAGGGGCTGAAGCTTTCTTT | CASSIWILGAEAFF
- | many | TRBJ2-2 | TRBV6-1 | TGTGCCAGCACTCGCACCGGGGAGCTGTTTTTT | CASTRTGELFF
TRBD2 | - | TRBJ2-7 | TRBV4-2 | TGTGCCAGCAGTTTACGAGGGACTAGCGGTGCCTACGAGCAGTACTTC | CASSLRGTSGAYEQYF
- | few | TRBJ2-5 | TRBV6-2/TRBV6-3 | TGTGCCAGCAGTCCACCGGGACGGGGCGGAAAAGAGACCCAGTACTTC | CASSPPGRGGKETQYF
- | many | TRBJ1-5 | TRBV5-5 | TGTGCCAGCAGCTTGGTGGGTCAACAGCCCCAGCATTTT | CASSLVGQQPQHF
- | many | TRBJ2-7 | TRBV28 | TGTGCCAGCAGTTTGAGGTTATCCCCCTACGAGCAGTACTTC | CASSLRLSPYEQYF
- | - | TRBJ2-1 | TRBV7-3 | TGTGCCAGCAGCGCCAGGGGAGTAGCGACCAAGAATGAGCAGTTCTTC | CASSARGVATKNEQFF
- | - | TRBJ1-5 | TRBV15 | TGTGCCACCAGCATAAGGGGGTTCGGTCAGCCCCAGCATTTT | CATSIRGFGQPQHF